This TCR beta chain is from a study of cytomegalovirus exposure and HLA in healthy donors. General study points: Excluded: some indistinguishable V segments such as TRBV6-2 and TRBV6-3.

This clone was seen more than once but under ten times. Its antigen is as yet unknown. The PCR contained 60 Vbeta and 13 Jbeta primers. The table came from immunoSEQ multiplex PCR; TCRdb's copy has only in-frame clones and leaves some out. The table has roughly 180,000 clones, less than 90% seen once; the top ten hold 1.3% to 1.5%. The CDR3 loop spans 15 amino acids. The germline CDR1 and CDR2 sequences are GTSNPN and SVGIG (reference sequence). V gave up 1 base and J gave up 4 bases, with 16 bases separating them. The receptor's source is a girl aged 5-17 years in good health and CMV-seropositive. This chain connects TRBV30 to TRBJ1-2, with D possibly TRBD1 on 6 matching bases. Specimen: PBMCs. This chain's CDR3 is CAWSGGGRPLYGYTF. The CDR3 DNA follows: TGTGCCTGGAGTGGAGGGGGACGTCCGCTCTATGGCTACACCTTC.